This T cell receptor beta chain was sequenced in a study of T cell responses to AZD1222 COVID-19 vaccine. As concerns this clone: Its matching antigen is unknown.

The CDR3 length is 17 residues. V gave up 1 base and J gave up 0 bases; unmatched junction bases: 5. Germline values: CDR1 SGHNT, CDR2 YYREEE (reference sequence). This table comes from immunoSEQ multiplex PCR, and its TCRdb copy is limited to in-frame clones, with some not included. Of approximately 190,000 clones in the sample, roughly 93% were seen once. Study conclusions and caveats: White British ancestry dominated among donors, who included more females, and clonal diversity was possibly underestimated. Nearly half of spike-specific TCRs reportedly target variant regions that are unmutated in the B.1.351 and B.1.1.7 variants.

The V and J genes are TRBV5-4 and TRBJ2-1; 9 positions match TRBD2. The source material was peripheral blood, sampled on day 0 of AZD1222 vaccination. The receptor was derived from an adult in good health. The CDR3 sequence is CASSLSPSGASYNEQFF. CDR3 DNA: TGTGCCAGCAGCTTGTCCCCTAGCGGGGCCTCCTACAATGAGCAGTTCTTC.